Each of the 10 T cell receptor beta chains below was sequenced from the same sample in a study of human T cells and chemical hapten exposure. Time point denoted: pre-sensitization, week 0. Treatment specified: therapeutic diphenylcyclopropenone sensitization with weekly scalp DPC. TCRdb re-analysed the RACE reads in MiXCR, keeping a single row per CDR3 protein. Of 150,000 to 200,000 distinct CDR3 sequences detected, roughly 30% appear once; the ten largest clones hold less than 3.5%. The source was whole blood, collected in connection with sensitization to the hapten diphenylcyclopropenone (DPC). These receptors all come from a woman in her 30s with alopecia areata. Some clones in this sample may be carry-over from other donors' samples.

This clonotype came up a few times. The V and J genes are TRBV20-1 and TRBJ2-3; TRBD1 or TRBD2 may be the D gene (5 bases each). V lost 7 bases and J lost 6, with 11 bases in between. The germline gives CDR1 DFQATT, CDR2 SNEGSKA (reference sequence). There are 11 residues in the CDR3. CDR3 protein: CSGRWGDTQYF. In DNA form, the CDR3 reads TGCAGTGGGAGATGGGGGGATACGCAGTATTTT.

The rearrangement links TRBV7-2 to TRBJ2-1; D is possibly TRBD1 (5 bases). CDR1 is SGHTA and CDR2 is FQGNSA in the germline V gene. V lost 1 base and J lost 9, with 13 bases in between. The CDR3 contains 14 residues. The DNA of the CDR3 is TGTGCCAGCAGCTTAGTAAGGGGTGCCGGTGAGCAGTTCTTC. This encodes CASSLVRGAGEQFF.

This clonotype was observed many times. The CDR3 DNA is TGTGCCATCAGTGAGGGGCCGAGAAGCAATCAGCCCCAGCATTTT. It is translated as CAISEGPRSNQPQHF. The chain links TRBV10-3 to TRBJ1-5; D is unclear. V was pared by 2 bases and J by 1 base, with 9 bases between. This CDR3 region has 15 residues. The germline V gene has CDR1 ENHRY and CDR2 SYGVKD.

This clonotype was found a few times. The chain recombines TRBV5-4 with TRBJ2-1, with 9 nucleotides matching TRBD1. Germline V gives CDR1 SGHNT, CDR2 YYREEE (reference sequence). J lost 9 bases, V lost 7 bases, and 14 bases had no gene match. This CDR3 has 15 residues. DNA for the CDR3: TGTGCCAGCGGTTCCCCAGGACAGGGGATAGTTGAGCAGTTCTTC. Translation: CASGSPGQGIVEQFF.

This clonotype was seen a few times. This sequence joins TRBV10-3 and TRBJ1-2; TRBD1 matches 7 bases. The CDR3 totals 13 residues. Trimming removed 3 bases from V and 3 bases from J; junction bases left unmatched: 1. Germline V gene lookup returns CDR1 ENHRY and CDR2 SYGVKD. As DNA, the CDR3 is TGTGCCATCAGTGAAACAGGGGACTATGGCTACACCTTC. Its translation is CAISETGDYGYTF.

This CDR3 reads CSASWGPSSYEQYF. Written as DNA, the CDR3 is TGCAGTGCTAGCTGGGGGCCAAGCTCCTACGAGCAGTACTTC. The rearrangement links TRBV20-1 to TRBJ2-7; D possibly corresponds to TRBD1 (6 bases). V was pared by 3 bases and J by 0 bases, with 12 bases between. The germline V gene has CDR1 DFQATT and CDR2 SNEGSKA (reference sequence). The CDR3 has 14 residues.

In its sample, this clonotype was seen a few times. V gene TRBV9 combines with J gene TRBJ2-2; TRBD1 agrees at 8 bases. This CDR3 has 14 amino acids. Losses at the gene ends were 0 bases for V and 6 bases for J; bases not matched to a gene: 1. The V gene's germline CDR1 is SGDLS and CDR2 YYNGEE. CDR3 coding DNA: TGTGCCAGCAGCGTAGAGGACAGGGCCGGGGAGCTGTTTTTT. It encodes CASSVEDRAGELFF.

V usage is TRBV20-1 and J usage is TRBJ2-7; TRBD2 matches 7 bases. CDR3 length: 12 amino acids. Germline-derived CDR1 and CDR2 are DFQATT and SNEGSKA (reference sequence). J lost 4 bases, V lost 0 bases, and 0 bases had no gene match. The CDR3 DNA reads as TGCAGTGCTAGAGATAGCGGGTACGAGCAGTACTTC. It encodes CSARDSGYEQYF.

This clonotype has more than one count but fewer than ten. The chain uses TRBV28 and TRBJ1-1; D remains unclear. The CDR3 is made up of 12 amino acids. Trimming removed 8 bases at V and 6 bases at J, with 13 bases between. The germline CDR1 and CDR2 sequences are MDHEN and SYDVKM. The chain's CDR3 is CASRGARSEAFF. Written as DNA, the CDR3 is TGTGCCAGCCGAGGAGCCCGCTCTGAAGCTTTCTTT.

This clonotype was observed once. Written as DNA, the CDR3 is TGCAGCGTTCCGGGACAGGCATTTATGAACACTGAAGCTTTCTTT. Its translation: CSVPGQAFMNTEAFF. The rearrangement uses TRBV29-1 and TRBJ1-1; TRBD1 aligns across 8 bases. The CDR3 length is 15 residues. Losses at the gene ends were 5 bases for V and 0 bases for J; bases not matched to a gene: 8. CDR1 is SQVTM, CDR2 ANQGSEA, per germline. Full variable domain (missing parts from reference TRBV29-1 and TRBJ1-1): SAVISQKPSRDICQRGTSLTIQCQVDSQVTMMFWYRQQPGQSLTLIATANQGSEATYESGFVIDKFPISRPNLTFSTLTVSNMSPEDSSIYLCSVPGQAFMNTEAFFGQGTRLTVV.